Detailed here is one T cell receptor (beta chain). Its antigen is unknown. V lost 1 base to trimming and J lost 2 bases, with 11 bases between them. The CDR3 is made up of 15 amino acids. CDR1 is SGHRS and CDR2 is YFSETQ in the germline V gene. While unrecorded immune exposures were likely, the donors were nominally healthy when sampled. Primers included in the PCR were 60 Vbeta and 13 Jbeta primers. Sequencing was performed with immunoSEQ multiplex PCR; in TCRdb, only in-frame clones are kept and a portion is missing. The table lists about 120,000 clones, over 60% of them singletons. The data were obtained in a study of cytomegalovirus exposure and HLA in healthy donors. Whole-study results and caveats: Across all donors, roughly uniform sequencing depth was an assumption of the presence/absence analyses. The Asian-associated ancestry cluster reportedly had fewer N-insertions than the approximately 670-donor mean in a later analysis.

The sample taken for sequencing was PBMCs. The TCR sequence derives from a man younger than 45 in good health and CMV-seropositive. This chain uses TRBV5-1 with TRBJ2-3, with D perhaps TRBD2 (5 bases). In DNA form, the CDR3 reads TGCGCCAGCAGCTTGTCGCGGGCCCACACAGATACGCAGTATTTT. This translates into CASSLSRAHTDTQYF.